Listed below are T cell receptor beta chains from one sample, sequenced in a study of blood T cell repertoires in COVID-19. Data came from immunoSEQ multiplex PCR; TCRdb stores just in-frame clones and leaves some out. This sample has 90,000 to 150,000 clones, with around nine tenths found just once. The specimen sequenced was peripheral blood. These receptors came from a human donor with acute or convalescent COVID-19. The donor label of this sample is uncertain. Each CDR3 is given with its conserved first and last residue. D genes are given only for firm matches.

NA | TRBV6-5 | CASIHSGSRQETQYF
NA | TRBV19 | CASSPTRLSTDTQYF
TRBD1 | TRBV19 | CASSRHAGQGIIPLHF
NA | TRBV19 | CASSIGEMVFTSEVDQPQHF
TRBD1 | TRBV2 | CASRDRARSTSQHF
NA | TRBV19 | CASSISPNQPQHF
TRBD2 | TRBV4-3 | CASSPGLAGEQYF
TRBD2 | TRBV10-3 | CAIRDPLAGVSTDTQYF
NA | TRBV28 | CASLRPGSNTEAFF
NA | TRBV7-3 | CASSLNTPDEQFF
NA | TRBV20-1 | CSATGETQYF
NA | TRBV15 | CATSRDIRTGQPQHF
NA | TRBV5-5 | CASSPGDLRQTFISNTEAFF
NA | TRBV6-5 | CATQGGRTDTQYF
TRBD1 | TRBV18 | CASSRGQVDSGNTIYF
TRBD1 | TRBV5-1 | CASSLGDRAWNTEAFF
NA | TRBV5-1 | CASSRGFVRREDNEQFF
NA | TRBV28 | CASSLASAYEQYF
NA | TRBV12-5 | CASGLGAGGQETQYF
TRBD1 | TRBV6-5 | CASSGTAYSNQPQHF
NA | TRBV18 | CASSIDSTEAFF
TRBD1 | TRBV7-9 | CASTFDQGGTEAFF
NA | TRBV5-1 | CASSLVMNTEAFF
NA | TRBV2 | CASSGAVYEQYF
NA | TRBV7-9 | CASTGGDSNQPQHF
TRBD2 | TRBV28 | CASSGREQYNEQFF
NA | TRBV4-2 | CASSQVIGQRNSPLHF
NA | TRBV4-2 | CASSRASGQRSYNEQFF
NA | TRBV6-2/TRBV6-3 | CASSYGHSGNTIYF
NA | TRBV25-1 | CASSYTTTNEKLFF
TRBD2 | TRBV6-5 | CASSRTGGGSEQYF
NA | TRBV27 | CASSLEGTWNSPLHF
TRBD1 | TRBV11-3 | CASSLDHGTGGFGTQYF
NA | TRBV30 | CAWNTYSGNTIYF
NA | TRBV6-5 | CASSLRTYEQYF
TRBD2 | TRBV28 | CASSLSVGLGTSEGTQYF
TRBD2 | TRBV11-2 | CASSPRTSGRPAVGQFF
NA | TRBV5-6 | CASTITGTEKLFF
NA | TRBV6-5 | CASSSPGLRSHF
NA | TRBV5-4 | CASSLGRVATGELFF
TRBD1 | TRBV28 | CASSIDRAFAGELFF
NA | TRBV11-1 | CASSHSGTSTNYGYTF
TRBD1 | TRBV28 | CASNWGQGSQETQYF